Ten or more counts support the clone carrying this T cell receptor beta chain. Its antigen is undetermined. Amplification by 5'RACE using constant-segment primers produced TCR alpha and TCR beta cDNA libraries that carried sample barcodes and UMIs. TCRdb reanalysed the 5' RACE reads using MiXCR and keeps one entry per CDR3 protein. The sample yields some 15,000 distinct CDR3 sequences, roughly 19% seen once. This sample was taken from a study of T-cell memory formation after mild COVID-19. Per germline, CDR1 SGHTA and CDR2 FQGTGA. The J segment lost 5 bases and the V segment lost 2 bases, leaving 6 bases of the junction unmatched. The CDR3 runs to 16 residues. Overall study results and limits: Clones which contracted sat mainly in CM and EM if CD4+, and in EMRA if CD8+.

This receptor was obtained from an adult woman who had mild COVID-19 (a few samples of this study predate the infection). Cell type and time point are not known. This sequence joins TRBV7-3 and TRBJ2-2; TRBD1 matches 9 bases. Sequencing was performed on PBMCs or a T cell subset sorted from them (not recorded which). The CDR3 reads CASSLGQGFPTGELFF. The CDR3 nucleotides are TGTGCCAGCAGCTTAGGACAGGGGTTTCCGACCGGGGAGCTGTTTTTT.